This T cell receptor (beta chain) came from a study of T-cell memory formation after mild COVID-19. Using constant-segment primers, 5'RACE produced TCR alpha and TCR beta cDNA libraries carrying sample barcodes and UMIs. TCRdb itself ran the 5' RACE reads through MiXCR, one entry per CDR3 protein. The sample lists roughly 100,000 distinct CDR3 sequences, about 17% occurring once. The CDR3 totals 15 residues. Germline CDR1 reads SGHTA; CDR2 reads FQGTGA. V gave up 5 bases and J gave up 3 bases; unmatched junction bases: 9. This clonotype was recorded a few times. The sample taken for sequencing was PBMCs or a T cell subset sorted from them (not recorded which). This chain uses TRBV7-3 with TRBJ2-7, with TRBD1 matching over 8 bases. The origin of this receptor is an adult woman who had mild COVID-19 (a few samples of this study predate the infection). Cell type and time point are not known. CDR3 in amino acids: CASSAWTGTIYEQYF. The CDR3 region has the DNA TGTGCCAGCAGCGCCTGGACAGGGACGATCTACGAGCAGTACTTC.